This passage covers 7 T cell receptor beta chains from one sample sequenced in a study of identical twins. Each CDR3 protein gets one entry after TCRdb re-called the 5' RACE reads with MiXCR. Of fewer than 250,000 distinct CDR3 sequences detected, less than 20% appear once; the ten largest clones hold around two fifths. The sample was also reused in another study, on T cells expressing NK-cell markers.

The sequenced sample consisted of CD8+ T cells sorted from blood. The receptors come from a woman aged 18-30 years in good health.

V gene TRBV9 combines with J gene TRBJ1-1; D perhaps matches TRBD1 (5 bases). Germline CDR1 is SGDLS and CDR2 is YYNGEE. Trimming shortened V by 0 bases and J by 5 bases, and 11 bases separated the two germline ends. CDR3 size: 14 residues. The CDR3 coding sequence is TGTGCCAGCAGCGTAGGGGCAGGGCAGACTGAAGCTTTCTTT. Amino acid sequence: CASSVGAGQTEAFF.

The chain uses TRBV6-1 and TRBJ2-7, with D unresolved. Trimming shortened V by 7 bases and J by 1 base, and 11 bases separated the two germline ends. Germline lookup yields CDR1 MNHNS and CDR2 SASEGT. The CDR3 extends over 13 amino acids. Here the CDR3 DNA reads TGTGCCAGCACTCAGCATCCTTCCTACGAGCAGTACTTC. It codes for CASTQHPSYEQYF.

The chain combines TRBV29-1 with TRBJ1-2, with D tentatively TRBD1 (6 bases). CDR1 SQVTM and CDR2 ANQGSEA come from the germline V gene. The CDR3 extends over 11 amino acids. Trimming took 3 bases from V and 7 from J, leaving 9 bases between them. The CDR3 nucleotides read TGCAGCGTTGACAGGGGCCTTGGCTACACCTTC. Translating it yields CSVDRGLGYTF.

The chain carries TRBV20-1 and TRBJ2-1; D is uncertain. The CDR3 has 11 residues. Trimming removed 3 bases from V and 3 bases from J, with 3 bases in between. The V gene's germline CDR1 is DFQATT and CDR2 SNEGSKA (reference sequence). As DNA, the CDR3 is TGCAGTGCTAGTAGCTACAATGAGCAGTTCTTC. Its protein is CSASSYNEQFF.

This clonotype was seen only a few times. The chain recombines TRBV5-6 with TRBJ2-1; 9 bases match TRBD2. The V gene end was trimmed by 5 bases and the J gene end by 8 bases; junction bases not matched to a gene: 14. Germline assignment: CDR1 SGHDT and CDR2 YYEEEE. The CDR3 contains 16 residues. The DNA of the CDR3 is TGTGCCAGCAGTCCCGAGGGCCTAGCGGGGTTGTATGAGCAGTTCTTC. Translating gives CASSPEGLAGLYEQFF. The complete variable domain, with remaining parts taken from reference TRBV5-6 and TRBJ2-1, reads DAGVTQSPTHLIKTRGQQVTLRCSPKSGHDTVSWYQQALGQGPQFIFQYYEEEERQRGNFPDRFSGHQFPNYSSELNVNALLLGDSALYLCASSPEGLAGLYEQFFGPGTRLTVL.

The rearrangement joins TRBV5-6 to TRBJ2-2, with D perhaps matching TRBD1 or TRBD2 (5 bases each). CDR3 size: 14 residues. Germline loops: CDR1 SGHDT, CDR2 YYEEEE. The germline V and J ends were trimmed by 4 bases and 7 bases, with 14 bases remaining between them. The CDR3, as DNA: TGTGCCAGCAGCCCTGGGGCTAGCAGCGGGGAGCTGTTTTTT. Translating it yields CASSPGASSGELFF.

The chain recombines TRBV5-1 with TRBJ2-1; 9 bases align to TRBD2. V lost 0 bases and J lost 4; bases outside the gene matches: 2. There are 15 residues in the CDR3. Germline values: CDR1 SGHRS, CDR2 YFSETQ. CDR3 region: CASSLAAGGYNEQFF. CDR3 coding DNA: TGCGCCAGCAGCTTGGCCGCGGGAGGGTACAATGAGCAGTTCTTC.